Below are 22 T cell receptor beta chains sequenced from a single sample in a study of regulatory and conventional T cells in RAG deficiency. Produced via immunoSEQ multiplex PCR; TCRdb's table is partial and in-frame only. The data show over 10,000 clones, approximately 93% seen once. Genomic DNA came from blood conventional CD4+ T cells gated CD25-low CD127-high. The sample was also reused in another study, on regulatory T cells. From that second work: The primer mix had 52 TRBV and 13 TRBJ primers.

The specimen sequenced was CD4+ effector T cells sorted from blood. The receptor source for this set is a human donor in good health.

V usage is TRBV14 and J usage is TRBJ1-2; D might be TRBD1 (5 bases). With 1 base removed from V and 4 bases from J, the gap between germline ends came to 13 bases. The CDR3 length is 15 residues. The germline CDR1 and CDR2 sequences are SGHDN and FVKESK. The CDR3 spells CASSQGQGRSYGYTF. The CDR3 nucleotides are TGTGCCAGCAGCCAAGGGCAGGGTCGGAGCTATGGCTACACCTTC.

The chain links TRBV5-1 to TRBJ2-5; D ambiguous. CDR3 length equals 16 residues. V lost 2 bases and J lost 1, with 15 bases in between. Looked up from germline, CDR1 is SGHRS and CDR2 is YFSETQ. CDR3 nucleotides: TGCGCCAGCAGCTTAGGTCTCCTCCGTCCCCAAGAGACCCAGTACTTC. This translates into CASSLGLLRPQETQYF.

J is TRBJ2-1 and V is TRBV7-2, with 11 nucleotides matching TRBD2. Germline trimming cut 6 bases from V and 5 bases from J; bases unmatched to any gene: 9. Germline V gives CDR1 SGHTA, CDR2 FQGNSA. The CDR3 runs to 16 residues. The CDR3 loop reads CASSPSSGGANNEQFF. CDR3 bases: TGTGCCAGCAGTCCTAGTAGCGGGGGGGCTAACAATGAGCAGTTCTTC.

The gene calls are TRBV28 and TRBJ1-4; 8 bases are shared with TRBD1. V was pared by 2 bases and J by 2 bases, with 7 bases of the junction left unmatched. The CDR3 has 17 amino acids. Per germline, CDR1 MDHEN and CDR2 SYDVKM. The CDR3 is CASSLLQGVATNEKLFF. DNA of the CDR3: TGTGCCAGCAGTTTACTACAGGGGGTAGCGACTAATGAAAAACTGTTTTTT.

The chain combines TRBV7-9 with TRBJ2-5, with 7 bases that match TRBD1. The CDR3 runs to 15 residues. CDR1 and CDR2 (germline): SEHNR, FQNEAQ (reference sequence). J was trimmed by 11 bases and V by 5 bases; bases with no gene match: 17. CDR3 bases: TGTGCCAGCAGCGGCTTTGGGACAGCCACTACGGAGCAGTACTTC. Translating it yields CASSGFGTATTEQYF.

The chain uses TRBV5-1 and TRBJ1-2; D gene ambiguous. V lost 0 bases and J lost 6, with 9 bases in between. The germline V gene encodes CDR1 SGHRS and CDR2 YFSETQ. CDR3 length: 13 residues. CDR3 sequence (DNA): TGCGCCAGCAGCTTGGACGGGCAGGATGGCTACACCTTC. As protein: CASSLDGQDGYTF.

The rearrangement links TRBV5-1 to TRBJ2-5, with D unclear. This CDR3 has 12 residues. The V end was cut by 0 bases, the J end by 4 bases, with 4 bases between. In germline, CDR1 is SGHRS, CDR2 YFSETQ. CDR3 DNA: TGCGCCAGCAGCTTGGAGCCAGAGACCCAGTACTTC. Translated, it gives CASSLEPETQYF. The whole variable domain, remainder taken from reference TRBV5-1 and TRBJ2-5, is KAGVTQTPRYLIKTRGQQVTLSCSPISGHRSVSWYQQTPGQGLQFLFEYFSETQRNKGNFPGRFSGRQFSNSRSEMNVSTLELGDSALYLCASSLEPETQYFGPGTRLLVL.

This chain links TRBV15 with TRBJ2-1, with 10 bases lining up with TRBD2. The CDR3 is 17 amino acids. V lost 0 bases, J lost 8 bases, and 10 bases stayed unmatched. From germline, CDR1 is LNHNV and CDR2 YYDKDF (reference sequence). CDR3 sequence: CATSRDEGLAGVDEQFF. Written as DNA, the CDR3 is TGTGCCACCAGCAGAGATGAGGGGCTAGCGGGGGTGGATGAGCAGTTCTTC.

The CDR3 spells CASSSEQGGEQYF. CDR3 in DNA: TGTGCCAGCAGTAGCGAACAGGGTGGCGAGCAGTACTTC. This chain connects TRBV2 to TRBJ2-7; weak D call: TRBD1 (6 bases). The germline V gene has CDR1 SNHLY and CDR2 FYNNEI. The V and J ends lost 5 bases and 6 bases respectively, with 14 bases between them. The CDR3 is made up of 13 amino acids.

CDR3 in amino acids: CASSSPAGGTQPQHF. The CDR3 DNA is TGTGCCAGCAGTTCACCTGCAGGGGGCACTCAGCCCCAGCATTTT. The chain uses TRBV28 and TRBJ1-5, with 8 bases identical to TRBD1. The V gene's germline CDR1 is MDHEN and CDR2 SYDVKM. Losses at the gene ends were 4 bases for V and 6 bases for J; bases not matched to a gene: 8. The CDR3 is made up of 15 amino acids.

J is TRBJ1-1 and V is TRBV5-4; D possibly corresponds to TRBD1 (6 bases). CDR3 length: 16 amino acids. Trimming took 4 bases from V and 0 from J, leaving 16 bases between them. Germline CDR1 is SGHNT and CDR2 is YYREEE (reference sequence). The CDR3 is CASSQGQSLLNTEAFF. The CDR3 DNA is TGTGCCAGCAGCCAAGGACAGAGCCTCTTGAACACTGAAGCTTTCTTT.

The V call is TRBV2, the J call TRBJ1-1; 9 positions agree with TRBD1. CDR1 and CDR2 (germline): SNHLY, FYNNEI. The ends lost 7 bases at V and 4 bases at J; junction bases unmatched: 7. The CDR3 loop spans 14 amino acids. This CDR3 is CASNKLQGATEAFF. CDR3 coding DNA: TGTGCCAGCAATAAATTACAGGGGGCCACTGAAGCTTTCTTT. Supplemented by reference TRBV2 and TRBJ1-1, the full variable domain reads EPEVTQTPSHQVTQMGQEVILRCVPISNHLYFYWYRQILGQKVEFLVSFYNNEISEKSEIFDDQFSVERPDGSNFTLKIRSTKLEDSAMYFCASNKLQGATEAFFGQGTRLTVV.

The rearrangement uses TRBV6-5 and TRBJ1-4, with TRBD1 matching over 10 bases. The length of the CDR3 is 14 residues. J was trimmed by 6 bases and V by 6 bases; bases with no gene match: 4. Per germline, CDR1 MNHEY and CDR2 SVGAGI. CDR3 coding DNA: TGTGCCAGCAGACAGGACAGGGGGTATGAAAAACTGTTTTTT. It translates to CASRQDRGYEKLFF.

The V and J genes are TRBV14 and TRBJ1-1; 7 bases align to TRBD1. Germline V gene data show CDR1 as SGHDN and CDR2 as FVKESK. The CDR3 has 13 amino acids. V was clipped by 4 bases and J by 1 base; unmatched bases: 0. CDR3 bases: TGTGCCAGCAGCCGGGACAGGAACACTGAAGCTTTCTTT. Amino acids: CASSRDRNTEAFF.

V gene TRBV11-3 combines with J gene TRBJ2-7; the match to TRBD1 covers 7 bases. J was trimmed by 6 bases and V by 1 base; bases with no gene match: 6. Germline assignment: CDR1 SGHNT and CDR2 YENEEA. The length of the CDR3 is 14 residues. This CDR3 is CASSLGPGQLEQYF. The DNA for the CDR3 is TGTGCCAGCAGCTTAGGGCCGGGACAGCTCGAGCAGTACTTC.

The V call is TRBV18, the J call TRBJ1-2; weak D call: TRBD1 (6 bases). The CDR3 contains 14 residues. Per germline, CDR1 KGHSH and CDR2 LQKENI. The V and J ends lost 1 base and 3 bases respectively, with 9 bases between them. The CDR3 sequence is CASSPRGADYGYTF. Here the CDR3 DNA reads TGTGCCAGCTCACCACGGGGGGCTGACTATGGCTACACCTTC.

The chain is built from TRBV2 and TRBJ2-1; D is ambiguous. Germline V gene data show CDR1 as SNHLY and CDR2 as FYNNEI. The length of the CDR3 is 17 residues. Trimming removed 1 base at V and 0 bases at J, with 13 bases between. The CDR3 reads CASSEGRLFSSYNEQFF. CDR3 nucleotide sequence: TGTGCCAGCAGTGAAGGAAGACTTTTTAGCTCCTACAATGAGCAGTTCTTC.

The chain recombines TRBV19 with TRBJ1-1; TRBD1 aligns across 7 bases. V lost 3 bases, J lost 8 bases, and 9 bases stayed unmatched. Germline CDR1 is LNHDA and CDR2 is SQIVND (reference sequence). CDR3 length: 14 amino acids. The CDR3 sequence is CASSIWGQGGEAFF. CDR3 bases: TGTGCCAGTAGTATTTGGGGCCAGGGGGGAGAAGCTTTCTTT.

The chain carries TRBV5-4 and TRBJ2-1; the match to TRBD1 covers 9 bases. The germline CDR1 and CDR2 sequences are SGHNT and YYREEE (reference sequence). V trimming: 5 bases; J trimming: 7 bases; junction bases outside the gene matches: 7. The CDR3 has 14 amino acids. CDR3 in DNA: TGTGCCAGCAGTTTACAGGGGGCGGGGAATGAGCAGTTCTTC. This gives the protein CASSLQGAGNEQFF.

V usage is TRBV12-5 and J usage is TRBJ1-5, with D uncertain. Germline-derived CDR1 and CDR2 are LGHNT and FRNRAP. Trimming took off 6 bases at V and 1 base at J, with 13 bases between the two ends. The CDR3 extends over 15 amino acids. The CDR3 is CASGPEGWSNQPQHF. In DNA form, the CDR3 reads TGTGCTAGTGGCCCGGAAGGATGGAGCAATCAGCCCCAGCATTTT.

The rearrangement joins TRBV11-2 to TRBJ2-7, with 8 bases lining up with TRBD1. The CDR3 length is 16 residues. V trimming: 0 bases; J trimming: 3 bases; junction bases outside the gene matches: 7. From germline, CDR1 is SGHAT and CDR2 FQNNGV. CDR3 amino acids: CASSLEGTGFGYEQYF. The DNA of the CDR3 is TGTGCCAGCAGCTTAGAGGGGACAGGATTTGGCTACGAGCAGTACTTC.

V gene TRBV9 combines with J gene TRBJ2-3; D not certain. The ends were cut back, 1 base at V and 6 bases at J, with 12 bases in the middle. There are 14 residues in the CDR3. Germline assignment: CDR1 SGDLS and CDR2 YYNGEE. The CDR3 DNA follows: TGTGCCAGCAGCGTATCCGCGGTGGGGGATACGCAGTATTTT. This codes for CASSVSAVGDTQYF.